The rows below give T cell receptor beta chains drawn from one sample of a study of blood T cell repertoires in COVID-19. Produced via immunoSEQ multiplex PCR; TCRdb's table is partial and in-frame only. The sample has 95,000 to 100,000 clones, about 85% seen once; the top ten hold around 1.9%. The sample was peripheral blood. These receptors were collected from a woman in her 70s with active or convalescent COVID-19. CDR3s include the opening cysteine and the closing phenylalanine or tryptophan. The D gene is left open where the match is weak. Expanded clones are given a class, and other clones once, few, many or no size at all.

.,TRBV18,16,TRBD2,TRBJ2-3,TGTGCCAGCTCACCCCTAGCGGGAGGGCCGACAGATACGCAGTATTTT,CASSPLAGGPTDTQYF
.,TRBV4-3,15,TRBD1,TRBJ2-7,TGCGCCAGCAGCCAAGCCCGGGACAGGGTTCGCGAGCAGTACTTC,CASSQARDRVREQYF
.,TRBV11-2,18,.,TRBJ1-4,TGTGCCAGCAGCTCGGGGGGCCAGGGAAGTTCCACTAATGAAAAACTGTTTTTT,CASSSGGQGSSTNEKLFF
.,TRBV28,15,TRBD2,TRBJ2-2,TGTGCCAGCTGGGGCGGGAGGGTGAACACCGGGGAGCTGTTTTTT,CASWGGRVNTGELFF
.,TRBV7-9,15,TRBD1,TRBJ2-3,TGTGCCAGCAGCGTCGGGACAGGGGGGACAGATACGCAGTATTTT,CASSVGTGGTDTQYF
few,TRBV9,16,.,TRBJ2-2,TGTGCCAGCAGCGTAAGTGGGAGGACGAACACCGGGGAGCTGTTTTTT,CASSVSGRTNTGELFF
.,TRBV9,15,.,TRBJ2-5,TGTGCCAGCAGCGTAGTAGGGACACTCCAAGAGACCCAGTACTTC,CASSVVGTLQETQYF
.,TRBV27,15,TRBD2,TRBJ2-3,TGTGCCAGCAGTTTACGTAGCGGGAGTAGGGATACGCAGTATTTT,CASSLRSGSRDTQYF
.,TRBV6-2/TRBV6-3,14,.,TRBJ2-7,TGTGCCAGCAGTTACTCGACCCTGGCCGGGGAGCAGTACTTC,CASSYSTLAGEQYF
.,TRBV5-1,16,TRBD1,TRBJ1-2,TGCGCCAGCAGCTTGGGGACAGGGTATAGATCGGGGGGCTACACCTTC,CASSLGTGYRSGGYTF
.,TRBV7-2,13,.,TRBJ2-7,TGTGCCAGCAGCTTGGACTCTTTCTACGAGCAGTACTTC,CASSLDSFYEQYF
.,TRBV11-2,12,.,TRBJ2-7,TGTGCCAGCAGCCTCCATCACGCGGAGCAGTACTTC,CASSLHHAEQYF
.,TRBV10-3,18,TRBD1,TRBJ2-7,TGTGCCATCAGTGGTCCGGGACAGGGGACAAAGAGCTCCTACGAGCAGTACTTC,CAISGPGQGTKSSYEQYF
.,TRBV3-1/TRBV3-2,16,TRBD2,TRBJ2-7,TGTGCCAGCAGCCCTCGAGGTAGCGGGGGGTTGTACGAGCAGTACTTC,CASSPRGSGGLYEQYF
.,TRBV6-5,12,TRBD1,TRBJ1-2,TGTGCCAGCAGCGACAGGGTTCGGGGCTACACCTTC,CASSDRVRGYTF
.,TRBV15,13,.,TRBJ2-1,TGTGCCACCAGCACTCCGACTCCCAATGAGCAGTTCTTC,CATSTPTPNEQFF
.,TRBV27,14,TRBD1,TRBJ2-1,TGTGCCAGCAGTCGACAGGGGTCCTACAATGAGCAGTTCTTC,CASSRQGSYNEQFF